This record looks at one T cell receptor beta chain sequence and its context. Antigen: not known. Whole-study results and caveats: Tumor-infiltrating Treg TCR alpha and beta sequences overlapped most with tumor naive CD4+ T cells, then blood naive.

Naive CD4+ T cells were purified with Tregs depleted by CD25. The germline V and J ends were trimmed by 0 bases and 6 bases, with 6 bases remaining between them. There are 12 residues in the CDR3. Germline CDR1 and CDR2: SGDLS and YYNGEE. After constant-region reverse-primer amplification, full-length variable regions underwent semi-nested PCR with Nested Universal Primer A. In TCRdb, the 5' RACE reads were re-called with MiXCR into one record per CDR3 protein. The top ten clones hold 2.5% to 4% of a sample with tens of thousands of distinct CDR3 sequences, about 25% of them seen once. The chain carries TRBV9 and TRBJ2-5; D unclear. This TCR derives from a female donor with breast cancer. The specimen was tumor-infiltrating naive CD4+ T cells sorted from the breast tumor. Subset described: naive CD4+ T cells, CD4+CD45RA+CD25-. CDR3 in amino acids: CASSVVYKTQYF. The CDR3 DNA is TGTGCCAGCAGCGTAGTTTACAAGACCCAGTACTTC.